Below are 24 T cell receptor beta chains sequenced from a single sample in a study of Graves' ophthalmopathy and Graves' hyperthyroidism. TCR beta CDR3 amplification used RNA transcripts. HTBI primers served in a first-round RT-PCR, which a second-round multiplex PCR followed. MiXCR, applied by TCRdb to the multiplex PCR reads, yields one record per CDR3 protein. Seen here are under 250,000 distinct CDR3 sequences, under 25% observed once, and the top ten hold roughly 39%. Source material: peripheral blood. Every receptor here comes from a woman between 45 and 65 years old with Graves' ophthalmopathy.

This clonotype was recorded many times. The rearrangement uses TRBV12-3 or TRBV12-4 and TRBJ2-5, with D possibly being TRBD2 (5 bases). V shed 5 bases and J shed 5 bases, with 12 bases lying between them. The CDR3 length is 13 residues. Written as DNA, the CDR3 is TGTGCCAGCAGTCGTTGGGAGTGGGAGACCCAGTACTTC. Translating gives CASSRWEWETQYF.

This clonotype occurred many times. This chain connects TRBV30 to TRBJ2-2; D unresolved. Trimming shortened V by 4 bases and J by 8 bases, and 14 bases separated the two germline ends. The CDR3 spans 13 residues. The germline V gene encodes CDR1 GTSNPN and CDR2 SVGIG (reference sequence). DNA of the CDR3: TGTGCCTGGAATGGTCCCGAAGGAGGGGAGCTGTTTTTT. It specifies CAWNGPEGGELFF. Filled out from reference TRBV30 and TRBJ2-2, the complete variable domain reads SQTIHQWPATLVQPVGSPLSLECTVEGTSNPNLYWYRQAAGRGLQLLFYSVGIGQISSEVPQNLSASRPQDRQFILSSKKLLLSDSGFYLCAWNGPEGGELFFGEGSRLTVL.

This clonotype was counted a few times. A much larger clonotype is one base distant, so this may be a read error. The conserved final phenylalanine or tryptophan is absent from the CDR3, which likely points to a read error. The chain has TRBV6-1 and TRBJ1-2; 9 bases line up with TRBD1. The ends lost 3 bases at V and 5 bases at J; junction bases unmatched: 7. Germline assignment: CDR1 MNHNS and CDR2 SASEGT. CDR3 length: 15 residues. CDR3 DNA: TGTGCCAGCAGTGATACGAAGACAGGGGGATATGGCTACACCTCC. Amino acid sequence: CASSDTKTGGYGYTS.

Only a few counts were recorded for this clonotype. Being one base from a much bigger clone, this may be a read error. The chain uses TRBV10-2 and TRBJ1-5, with a tentative D call TRBD1 (6 bases). The CDR3 has 16 residues. The V gene's germline CDR1 is WSHSY and CDR2 SAAADI. Trimming shortened V by 3 bases and J by 9 bases, and 21 bases separated the two germline ends. In DNA form, the CDR3 reads TGCGCCAGCAGTGACCCAGCCCAGGGGAGAGAGCGGCCCCAGCATTTT. Translating gives CASSDPAQGRERPQHF.

This clonotype was observed a single time. In DNA, the CDR3 is TGTGCCAGCAGTATAGGGGTGGGAGAGACCCAGTACTTC. It translates to CASSIGVGETQYF. V is TRBV28 and J is TRBJ2-5; possibly TRBD1 for D (5 bases). The germline V gene encodes CDR1 MDHEN and CDR2 SYDVKM. V was clipped by 5 bases and J by 4 bases, with 11 bases between them. This CDR3 is built from 13 residues.

This clonotype was recorded at least ten times. The CDR3 region is CASFDGELFF. As DNA, the CDR3 is TGTGCCAGCTTCGACGGGGAGCTGTTTTTT. V and J are TRBV27 and TRBJ2-2; D unclear. The CDR3 has 10 amino acids. Germline V CDR1 and CDR2: MNHEY, SMNVEV (reference sequence). Trimming took 8 bases from V and 7 from J, leaving 5 bases between them.

In this sample, this clonotype turned up a few times. V and J are TRBV12-3 or TRBV12-4 and TRBJ2-5; no clear D gene. CDR3 length: 14 residues. Trimming cost V 5 bases and J 5 bases, with 15 bases left between them. CDR3: CASSPVSPWETQYF. The CDR3 DNA reads as TGTGCCAGCAGTCCCGTTAGTCCGTGGGAGACCCAGTACTTC.

V gene TRBV11-2 combines with J gene TRBJ2-7; 7 bases match TRBD2. The CDR3 totals 15 residues. Losses at the gene ends were 5 bases for V and 3 bases for J; bases not matched to a gene: 10. In germline, CDR1 is SGHAT, CDR2 FQNNGV. CDR3 sequence reads: CASSKPVAGDYEQYF. In DNA form, the CDR3 reads TGTGCCAGCAGCAAACCGGTGGCGGGGGACTACGAGCAGTACTTC.

This clonotype was found many times. This chain joins TRBV5-1 and TRBJ2-7, with D perhaps TRBD1 (5 bases). CDR1 and CDR2 from the germline V gene are SGHRS and YFSETQ. The CDR3 covers 12 residues. Trimming stripped 1 base from V and 5 bases from J, with 7 bases between. The CDR3 sequence is CASSLPGNEQYF. DNA for the CDR3: TGCGCCAGCAGCTTGCCAGGGAACGAGCAGTACTTC.

V gene TRBV6-2 or TRBV6-3 combines with J gene TRBJ2-7, with a possible D match to TRBD2 (6 bases). Trimming left V 6 bases short and J 2 bases short, with 14 bases between. The CDR3 contains 14 residues. Per germline, CDR1 MNHEY and CDR2 SVGEGT. Written as DNA, the CDR3 is TGTGCCAGCAGCCCGGGACTCGAGGCCTACGAGCAGTACTTC. This encodes CASSPGLEAYEQYF.

With regard to this clonotype: Since a much larger clone is just one base distant, this may be a read error. This chain connects TRBV7-9 to TRBJ1-6, with D possibly TRBD1 on 5 matching bases. The CDR3 is 16 residues long. The V and J ends lost 1 base and 7 bases respectively, with 14 bases between them. CDR1 and CDR2 from the germline V gene are SEHNR and FQNEAQ (reference sequence). DNA for the CDR3: TGTGCCAGCAGCTTAGATCGGCCGGGGGGGAATTCACCCCTCCACTTT. Residues: CASSLDRPGGNSPLHF.

In the case of this clonotype: A single base separates this from a much larger clone, so it may be a read error. This chain links TRBV29-1 with TRBJ1-1; D is possibly TRBD1 (5 bases). The CDR3 is 11 amino acids. The V gene's germline CDR1 is SQVTM and CDR2 ANQGSEA. V was pared by 6 bases and J by 6 bases, with 11 bases between. The CDR3, as DNA: TGCAGCGTGGAGTGGGGCGCTGAAGCTTTCTTT. As protein: CSVEWGAEAFF.

This clonotype has at least ten counts. The rearrangement links TRBV19 to TRBJ2-1; possible D gene TRBD2, 5 bases. The CDR3 loop spans 14 amino acids. Trimming took 4 bases from V and 9 from J, leaving 16 bases between them. Germline lookup yields CDR1 LNHDA and CDR2 SQIVND (reference sequence). The CDR3 bases are TGTGCCAGTAGTAGTAGCGCAGGAGGTGGTGAGCAGTTCTTC. This gives the protein CASSSSAGGGEQFF. Looking up the rest from reference TRBV19 and TRBJ2-1 gives the full variable domain: DGGITQSPKYLFRKEGQNVTLSCEQNLNHDAMYWYRQDPGQGLRLIYYSQIVNDFQKGDIAEGYSVSREKKESFPLTVTSAQKNPTAFYLCASSSSAGGGEQFFGPGTRLTVL.

The chain is built from TRBV27 and TRBJ2-7, with D maybe TRBD2 (5 bases). Trimming left V 0 bases short and J 2 bases short, with 11 bases between. The CDR3 contains 15 residues. CDR1 and CDR2 (germline): MNHEY, SMNVEV (reference sequence). The DNA for the CDR3 is TGTGCCAGCAGTTTATCGTCCGGGGTTCCCTACGAGCAGTACTTC. Translating it yields CASSLSSGVPYEQYF.

The chain couples TRBV7-8 to TRBJ2-5; D call uncertain. V lost 2 bases, J lost 4 bases, and 5 bases lay in between. The germline V gene encodes CDR1 SGHVS and CDR2 FQNEAQ. The CDR3 runs to 12 residues. The DNA of the CDR3 is TGTGCCAGCAGCTTATTAATAGAGACCCAGTACTTC. It translates to CASSLLIETQYF.

This clonotype showed up many times. The chain employs TRBV6-8 and TRBJ2-5, with 9 positions matching TRBD1. V shed 2 bases and J 6 bases; nucleotides not matched to a gene: 19. The CDR3 contains 19 residues. Germline V lookup: CDR1 MNHGY, CDR2 SAAAGT. The CDR3 DNA is TGTGCCAGCAGTTACCCCTGGGACAGGGCCCAGCTAGCGCCCAAGACCCAGTACTTC. Its translation: CASSYPWDRAQLAPKTQYF.

This chain links TRBV19 with TRBJ1-1; a weak D match, TRBD1 (5 bases). The V and J ends lost 1 base and 0 bases respectively, with 9 bases between them. This CDR3 region has 15 residues. Germline CDR1 reads LNHDA; CDR2 reads SQIVND (reference sequence). The CDR3 region is CASSIAGTMNTEAFF. CDR3 in DNA: TGTGCCAGTAGTATAGCGGGGACGATGAACACTGAAGCTTTCTTT.

This clonotype was observed a handful of times. V gene TRBV20-1 combines with J gene TRBJ2-7; 9 bases are a match to TRBD2. This CDR3 region has 15 residues. Germline values: CDR1 DFQATT, CDR2 SNEGSKA (reference sequence). The DNA of the CDR3 is TGCAATGCCTTAACCGGGACTAGCAGGAATTACGAGCAGTACTTC. Translated: CNALTGTSRNYEQYF.

Concerning this clonotype: Just one base apart from a much larger clone, this may be a read error. This rearrangement joins TRBV6-2 or TRBV6-3 to TRBJ2-6; possibly TRBD1 or TRBD2 for D (5 bases each). CDR3 size: 15 residues. Germline CDR1 is MNHEY and CDR2 is SVGEGT. The CDR3 reads CASSYGGSVANVLTF. CDR3 nucleotide sequence: TGTGCCAGCAGTTACGGGGGATCTGTGGCCAACGTCCTGACTTTC.

This clonotype was counted many times. This rearrangement joins TRBV18 to TRBJ1-2; 11 nucleotides align to TRBD1. The CDR3 contains 14 residues. CDR1 is KGHSH and CDR2 is LQKENI in the germline V gene. J gave up 5 bases and V 3 bases, and 2 bases lay outside the gene matches. The CDR3 nucleotides are TGTGCCAGCTCACCGGGACAGGGGGAATATGGCTACACCTTC. Amino acids: CASSPGQGEYGYTF.

Ten or more counts support this clonotype. The chain carries TRBV7-2 and TRBJ2-7; D is unresolved. The CDR3 extends over 13 amino acids. Per germline, CDR1 SGHTA and CDR2 FQGNSA. V lost 2 bases, J lost 3 bases, and 8 bases lay in between. CDR3 sequence (DNA): TGTGCCAGCAGCTTACACGGAGACTACGAGCAGTACTTC. It encodes CASSLHGDYEQYF.

This clonotype has a count of ten or more. The rearrangement links TRBV20-1 to TRBJ2-7; 12 nucleotides match TRBD2. The CDR3 has 14 amino acids. Germline assignment: CDR1 DFQATT and CDR2 SNEGSKA (reference sequence). J gave up 2 bases and V 6 bases, and 5 bases lay outside the gene matches. The CDR3 protein is CSADRLAGAYEQYF. CDR3 in DNA: TGCAGTGCGGACCGACTAGCGGGAGCCTACGAGCAGTACTTC.

This clonotype was seen many times. In nucleotides, the CDR3 is TGTGCCAGCAGTTACCCGACCCGGACTAGCGGGAGGACGAGCTCCTACGAGCAGTACTTC. It yields the protein CASSYPTRTSGRTSSYEQYF. This chain uses TRBV6-2 or TRBV6-3 with TRBJ2-7; 14 bases line up with TRBD2. Germline V lookup: CDR1 MNHEY, CDR2 SVGEGT. The CDR3 covers 20 residues. V lost 2 bases to trimming and J lost 0 bases; unmatched junction nucleotides: 12.

This clonotype has a count of ten or more. The genes are TRBV7-2 and TRBJ2-3, with D hard to call. Germline values: CDR1 SGHTA, CDR2 FQGNSA. The CDR3 is 12 residues long. V was clipped by 2 bases and J by 5 bases, with 5 bases between them. CDR3 loop: CASSLSRDTQYF. The CDR3 region has the DNA TGTGCCAGCAGCTTAAGTCGAGATACGCAGTATTTT.